Below are 5 T cell receptor beta chains sequenced from a single sample in a study of blood T cell repertoires in COVID-19 (dated by TCRdb to 2020 to 2022). Receptor amplification or capture employed the immunoSEQ multiplex PCR assay. TCRdb stores this immuneACCESS table with in-frame sequences only. Part of the clones is absent; in the studies checked, under half of the shortfall reflects unresolved V genes, and no reason is known for the rest. Present in this sample are around 120,000 clones, 78% of which were seen just once. The top ten hold approximately 2.5% of the sample. What was sequenced was peripheral blood. The receptors stem from a man aged 65-85 years with acute or convalescent COVID-19.

The J gene is TRBJ1-6, the V gene TRBV6-5; 7 nucleotides align to TRBD1. Looked up from germline, CDR1 is MNHEY and CDR2 is SVGAGI. V shed 6 bases and J 6 bases; nucleotides not matched to a gene: 8. The CDR3 spans 15 residues. CDR3 sequence: CASRSPGQPNSPLHF. As DNA, the CDR3 is TGTGCCAGCAGATCGCCGGGACAGCCTAATTCACCCCTCCACTTT.

This chain connects TRBV7-2 to TRBJ2-3; 11 nucleotides agree with TRBD1. This CDR3 has 14 amino acids. CDR1 is SGHTA, CDR2 FQGNSA, per germline. V lost 5 bases to trimming and J lost 9 bases; unmatched junction nucleotides: 7. CDR3 nucleotides: TGTGCCAGCAGCCCTGGGGACAGGGGGTCAACGCAGTATTTT. This encodes CASSPGDRGSTQYF. Based on the CDR3 plus reference TRBV7-2 and TRBJ2-3, the full variable domain is GAGVSQSPSNKVTEKGKDVELRCDPISGHTALYWYRQSLGQGLEFLIYFQGNSAPDKSGLPSDRFSAERTGGSVSTLTIQRTQQEDSAVYLCASSPGDRGSTQYFGPGTRLTVL.

The chain employs TRBV5-5 and TRBJ1-2; 7 nucleotides match TRBD1. Trimming removed 3 bases from V and 3 bases from J; junction bases left unmatched: 8. The CDR3 is made up of 15 amino acids. The germline CDR1 and CDR2 sequences are SGHKS and YYEKEE (reference sequence). The CDR3, as DNA: TGTGCCAGCAGCTCTTCCCGCGGGACAGACTATGGCTACACCTTC. The encoded protein is CASSSSRGTDYGYTF.

The chain uses TRBV4-1 and TRBJ1-1; no clear D gene. Germline values: CDR1 MGHRA, CDR2 YSYEKL. V was shortened by 1 base and J by 0 bases, with 9 bases between the two germline ends. The CDR3 has 15 residues. The CDR3 nucleotides are TGCGCCAGCAGCCAAGTTAGATTCATGAACACTGAAGCTTTCTTT. It codes for CASSQVRFMNTEAFF.

The rearrangement uses TRBV19 and TRBJ1-2; the D is unclear. V lost 2 bases and J 2 bases, leaving 3 bases between the germline ends. This CDR3 has 12 amino acids. Germline assignment: CDR1 LNHDA and CDR2 SQIVND (reference sequence). This chain's CDR3 is CASSISNYGYTF. DNA of the CDR3: TGTGCCAGTAGTATAAGCAACTATGGCTACACCTTC.